Sequencing of this T cell receptor (beta chain) was carried out in a study of blood T cell repertoires in COVID-19. Study as a whole: Material from acute and convalescent COVID-19 was sourced from the United States, Italy and Spain. The cDNA or gDNA used as material had been derived from T cells, B-cell-depleted T cells, or PBMCs.

In the study's own analysis: Using reference gene primer amplification, nucleated cell counts were estimated. Profiling relied on immunoSEQ multiplex PCR, and the TCRdb table lists in-frame clones only, not all of them. The D gene and trimming were derived from the DNA, and the V and J assignments and clone size from that table. Of over 200,000 clones in the sample, over 65% were seen once. Sequencing was performed on peripheral blood. The sequence was obtained from a woman aged 65 to 85 with active or convalescent COVID-19.

The CDR3 sequence: CASSYTGTANTEAFF. The CDR3 nucleotides read TGTGCCAGCAGTTACACCGGGACAGCGAACACTGAAGCTTTCTTT. V usage is TRBV6-5 and J usage is TRBJ1-1; 7 bases line up with TRBD1. With V trimmed by 2 bases and J by 1 base, 4 bases remained unmatched. The germline CDR1 and CDR2 sequences are MNHEY and SVGAGI. The CDR3 contains 15 residues.